These 6 T cell receptor beta chains came from one sample sequenced in a study of blood T cell repertoires in COVID-19. Data came from immunoSEQ multiplex PCR; TCRdb stores just in-frame clones and leaves some out. The sample has 75,000 to 95,000 clones; just under 85% are singletons. Material: peripheral blood. The receptors were gathered from a man aged 50-59 years with acute or convalescent COVID-19.

In this sample, this clone turned up once. Germline and junction disagree at one end, which may indicate a read error. The rearrangement links TRBV6-1 to TRBJ2-7, with a tentative D call TRBD1 (5 bases). The CDR3 sequence is 15 residues long. The V gene's germline CDR1 is MNHNS and CDR2 SASEGT. For the CDR3, the DNA is TGTGCCAGCAGGGAAGATAGGGGCGCGTATCGCGAGCAGTACTTC. Protein product: CASREDRGAYREQYF.

The chain combines TRBV30 with TRBJ1-2; 8 bases match TRBD1. CDR3 length equals 14 residues. V shed 5 bases and J 4 bases; nucleotides not matched to a gene: 9. Germline CDR1 and CDR2: GTSNPN and SVGIG (reference sequence). DNA for the CDR3: TGTGCCTGGGCCGCCGGAGACAGGGGCTATGGCTACACCTTC. This sequence encodes CAWAAGDRGYGYTF.

This clone was detected once. The V call is TRBV4-3, the J call TRBJ2-3; 10 bases line up with TRBD2. The CDR3 has 16 amino acids. V dropped 0 bases and J dropped 8; count of bases not matched to a gene: 8. Germline values: CDR1 LGHNA, CDR2 YSLEER. The CDR3 coding sequence is TGCGCCAGCAGCCAAGATGTTAGCGGGGGGCTGGGTACGCAGTATTTT. It encodes CASSQDVSGGLGTQYF.

This clone was found a few times. The chain is built from TRBV18 and TRBJ2-2; TRBD1 might be the D (5 bases). Deletions cut 4 bases from V and 8 bases from J, with 17 bases between. The CDR3 spans 15 residues. The germline gives CDR1 KGHSH, CDR2 LQKENI. The CDR3 loop reads CASSQDTSPGGELFF. The CDR3 region has the DNA TGTGCCAGCTCACAGGACACCTCTCCTGGAGGGGAGCTGTTTTTT.

The chain recombines TRBV6-5 with TRBJ2-5; tentative D call: TRBD2 (7 bases). CDR1 and CDR2 from the germline V gene are MNHEY and SVGAGI. Trimming pared 6 bases from V and 2 bases from J, leaving 13 bases between. This CDR3 contains 14 residues. CDR3 loop: CASRKRDNQETQYF. The CDR3 coding sequence is TGTGCCAGCAGGAAGCGGGACAATCAAGAGACCCAGTACTTC.

This clone appeared a few times. V and J are TRBV6-2 or TRBV6-3 and TRBJ1-1; TRBD1 aligns across 7 bases. CDR3 length equals 17 residues. The V and J ends lost 2 bases and 0 bases, in that order; junction bases with no gene match: 9. The germline V gene encodes CDR1 MNHEY and CDR2 SVGEGT. The CDR3 reads CASSYHVDRTLNTEAFF. CDR3 sequence (DNA): TGTGCCAGCAGTTACCATGTGGACAGGACCCTGAACACTGAAGCTTTCTTT.